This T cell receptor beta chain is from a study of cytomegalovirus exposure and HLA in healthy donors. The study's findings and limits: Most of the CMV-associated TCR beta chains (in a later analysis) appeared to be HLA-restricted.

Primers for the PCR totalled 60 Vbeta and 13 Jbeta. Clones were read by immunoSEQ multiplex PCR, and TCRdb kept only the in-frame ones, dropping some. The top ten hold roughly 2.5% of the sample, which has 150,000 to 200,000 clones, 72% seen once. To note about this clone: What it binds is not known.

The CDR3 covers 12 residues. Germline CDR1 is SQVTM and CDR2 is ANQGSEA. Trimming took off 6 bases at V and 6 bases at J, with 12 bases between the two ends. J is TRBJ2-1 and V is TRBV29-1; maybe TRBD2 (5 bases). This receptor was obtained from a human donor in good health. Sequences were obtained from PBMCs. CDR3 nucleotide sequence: TGCAGCGTAAATGAGCGGTTCAATGAGCAGTTCTTC. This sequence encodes CSVNERFNEQFF.